This T cell receptor (beta chain) came from a study of blood T cell repertoires in COVID-19 (dated by TCRdb to between 2020 and 2021). Study-level background: Samples from collaborators originated in the United States, Italy and Spain and spanned both the acute and convalescent phases of COVID-19. The prospective study material was composed of cDNA or gDNA derived from T cells, B-cell-depleted T cells, or PBMCs. Deeply sampled blood TCRbeta repertoires from subjects exposed to, actively infected with, or recovered from COVID-19 were included in the dataset. The repertoires were released in a freely available public database meant as a resource for research on the immune response to SARS-CoV-2. The samples were drawn from two sources: the first 160 participants of the ongoing ImmuneRACE study, and fewer than 1,500 subjects contributed by 6 global collaborators. A de-identified subject ID, COVID-19 status, age in years and sex were almost always included in the sample metadata. Where available, HLA class I and class II types were taken from metadata supplied by the sample provider and were not determined by assay-based typing. Overall results and qualifications from the work: The quantity of clinical and demographic metadata differed by source and by participant and was supplied without curation.

The table lists this clone with a count of one. The antigen it binds to is not known. Per-nucleotide qualities are absent, and no much larger clonotype sits a single base away. Whole blood was collected in K2EDTA tubes by collaborating institutions according to the institutions' own protocols. For TCRbeta analysis, collaborator samples were shipped as frozen whole blood, as isolated PBMCs, or as DNA extracted from either sample type. The immunoSEQ Assay, a bias-controlled multiplex PCR, was used to amplify TCRbeta CDR3 regions from genomic DNA. Processing in the source paper ran as follows. The number of nucleated cells in each sample was estimated from the amplification of reference gene primers within the assay. To quantify the absolute abundance of each unique TCRbeta CDR3 rearrangement, sequence reads were collapsed and filtered. Productive Simpson clonality was computed per sample as the square root of Simpson's diversity index over productive rearrangements. TCRdb took this table from immuneACCESS and kept in-frame rearrangements with V and J called. Such tables lack part of the clones; where checked against another copy, unresolved V genes explain under half of the gap, and the rest is unexplained. The V and J calls and clone size were taken over from that table, and D and trimming were inferred from the DNA. The sample yields 140,000 or so clones; around nine tenths were counted once. Clones ranked in the top ten supply roughly 10% of the sample.

Trimming at the junction amounts to 2 bases on V and 0 bases on J, and the germline ends lie 13 bases apart. CDR1 and CDR2 are read off the germline V gene (reference sequence) as LGHDT and YNNKEL. Spanning cysteine to phenylalanine, the CDR3 consists of 16 amino acids. Only the CDR3 region is kept as DNA, spanning 48 bases read in frame from base 1. Sequenced: peripheral blood. The sequence was obtained from a man aged 55 to 70 with active or convalescent COVID-19. The rearranged chain carries TRBV3-1 (or the pseudogene TRBV3-2) and TRBJ1-1; the D gene identity is not certain. DNA sequence: TGTGCCAGCAGCCAACGGCGGACTGCCATGAACACTGAAGCTTTCTTT. It specifies CASSQRRTAMNTEAFF.